This T cell receptor (beta chain) was sequenced during a study of shared clonotypes between healthy human individuals. This clone was counted between two and nine times. TCRdb's copy holds only in-frame clones and misses some; the assay was immunoSEQ multiplex PCR. This table holds some 900,000 clones, 76% found once. The source is a man between 18 and 29 years old in good health. The sequencing input was memory CD4+ T cells sorted from blood. Subset here: CD45RA-negative fraction.

The CDR3, as DNA: TGTGCCAGCACCCAGGGGACAGGGGGAAGGGATACGCAGTATTTT. This sequence encodes CASTQGTGGRDTQYF. The rearrangement uses TRBV7-8 and TRBJ2-3; 11 bases are a match to TRBD1. Per the germline V gene, CDR1 is SGHVS and CDR2 is FQNEAQ. J lost 6 bases, V lost 7 bases, and 9 bases had no gene match. The CDR3 has 15 amino acids.